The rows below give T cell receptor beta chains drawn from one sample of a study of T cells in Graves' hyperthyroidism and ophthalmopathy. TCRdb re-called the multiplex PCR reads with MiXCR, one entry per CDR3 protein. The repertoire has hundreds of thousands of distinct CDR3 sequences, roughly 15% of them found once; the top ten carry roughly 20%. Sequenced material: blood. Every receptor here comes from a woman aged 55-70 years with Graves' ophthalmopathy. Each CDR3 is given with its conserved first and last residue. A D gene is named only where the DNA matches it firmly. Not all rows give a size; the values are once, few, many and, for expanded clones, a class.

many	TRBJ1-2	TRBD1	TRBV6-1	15	TGTGCCAGCAGTTCGGGGACAGGGGGGGGCTATGGCTACACCTTC	CASSSGTGGGYGYTF
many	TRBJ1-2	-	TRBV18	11	TGTGCCAGCGGAGAGTACTATGGCTACACCTTC	CASGEYYGYTF
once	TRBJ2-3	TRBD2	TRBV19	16	TGTGCCAGTAGTTTTGGACTAGCGGGAGCTCTAGATACGCAGTATTTT	CASSFGLAGALDTQYF
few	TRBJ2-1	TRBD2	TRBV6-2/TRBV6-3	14	TGTGCCAGCTGTGTGGGGGGGTTTTACAATGAGCAGTTCTTC	CASCVGGFYNEQFF
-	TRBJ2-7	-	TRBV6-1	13	TGTGCCAGCAGCCAAAGTCGTCACTACGAGAAGTACTTC	CASSQSRHYEKYF
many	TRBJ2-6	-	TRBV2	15	TGTGCCAGCAGTGCCCTGGGCGCTGGGGCCAACGTCCTGACTTTC	CASSALGAGANVLTF
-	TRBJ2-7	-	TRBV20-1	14	TGCAGTGGAGAGGCGGCAGGTCGCCTCCTCGAGCAGTACTTC	CSGEAAGRLLEQYF
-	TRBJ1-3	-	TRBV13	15	TGTGCCAGCAGCTTAATTCGGGGTGGAGGAAACACCATATATTTT	CASSLIRGGGNTIYF
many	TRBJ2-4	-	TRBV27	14	TGTGCCAGCAGTTTCTCCTTAGCCAAAAACATTCAGTACTTC	CASSFSLAKNIQYF
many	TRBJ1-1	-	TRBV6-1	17	TGTGCCAGCAGTGGGGAGTGGGGACGGAGGAGGAACACTGAAGCTTTCTTT	CASSGEWGRRRNTEAFF
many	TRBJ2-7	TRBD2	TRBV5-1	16	TGCGCCAGCAGCTTACAAGGGACTAGCGGGGCCTACGAGCAGTACTTC	CASSLQGTSGAYEQYF
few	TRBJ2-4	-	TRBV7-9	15	TGTGCCAGCAGCTTATCCCAGGGGGGCCAAAACATTCAGTACTTC	CASSLSQGGQNIQYF
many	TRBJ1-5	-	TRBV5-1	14	TGCGCCAGCAGCTTGGGCCTAGCCGGTCAGCCCCAGCATTTT	CASSLGLAGQPQHF
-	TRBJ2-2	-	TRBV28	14	TGTGCCAGCAGTTTTCTCAAGTATGGCGGGGAGCTGTTTTTT	CASSFLKYGGELFF
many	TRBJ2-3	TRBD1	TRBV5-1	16	TGCGCCAGCAGCTTGGAACGGGGACAGGGCACAGATACGCAGTATTTT	CASSLERGQGTDTQYF
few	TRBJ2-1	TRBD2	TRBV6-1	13	TGTGCCAGCACTCGGGCTAGCGGGAGACAAAAGTTCTTC	CASTRASGRQKFF
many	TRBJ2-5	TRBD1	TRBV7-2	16	TGTGCCAGCAGCTTAGAGAGGACAGGGGGCGTAGAGACCCAGTACTTC	CASSLERTGGVETQYF
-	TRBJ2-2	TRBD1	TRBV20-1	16	TGCAGTGCTAGATCGGACAGGGGGCTAGGAACCGGGGAGCTGTTTTTT	CSARSDRGLGTGELFF
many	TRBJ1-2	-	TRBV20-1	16	TGCAGTGCTAGAGATCCTCGGAAGGGGGCTAACTATGGCTACACCTTC	CSARDPRKGANYGYTF
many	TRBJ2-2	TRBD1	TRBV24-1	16	TGTGCCACCAGTGATCCCGGGACAGGGACCACCGGGGAGCTGTTTTTT	CATSDPGTGTTGELFF
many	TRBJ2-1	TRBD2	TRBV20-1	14	TGCAGTGCTCGGACTAGCGCAACCTACAATGAGCAGTTCTTC	CSARTSATYNEQFF
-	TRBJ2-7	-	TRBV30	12	TGTGCCTGGATGGCAGGATCCTACGAGCAGTACTTC	CAWMAGSYEQYF
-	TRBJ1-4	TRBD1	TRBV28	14	TGTGCCAGACTCCCCGGGACAGGGTATGAAAAACTGTTTTTT	CARLPGTGYEKLFF
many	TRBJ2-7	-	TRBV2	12	TGTGCCAGCATAGGACCGCGCTACGAGCAGTACTTC	CASIGPRYEQYF
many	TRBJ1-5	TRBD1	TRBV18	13	TGTGCCAGCTCACCGGGACAGGGGCACCCCCAGCATTTT	CASSPGQGHPQHF
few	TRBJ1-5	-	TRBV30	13	TGTGCCTGGGGGAGGGCCGAACGTCAGCCCCAGCATTTT	CAWGRAERQPQHF
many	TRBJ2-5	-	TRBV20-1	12	TGCAGTGCTAGCCCGAAAGAAGGGGGTCAGTACTTC	CSASPKEGGQYF
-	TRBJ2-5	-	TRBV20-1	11	TGCAGTGCTACTCACCAAGAGACCCAGTACTTC	CSATHQETQYF
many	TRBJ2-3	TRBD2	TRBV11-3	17	TGTGCCAGCAGCTTCCGGACTAGCGGCCAAGGGCCAGATACGCAGTATTTT	CASSFRTSGQGPDTQYF
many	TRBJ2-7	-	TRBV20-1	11	TGCAGTGCTAGAGATCGGGGGGAGCAGTACTTC	CSARDRGEQYF
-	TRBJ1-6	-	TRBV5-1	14	TGCGCCAGCAGCTTCCAGGGTAGGGATTCACCCCTCCACTTT	CASSFQGRDSPLHF
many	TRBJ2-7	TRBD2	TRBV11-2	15	TGTGCCAGCAGCTCCCCAGACAGCGGGATCTACGAGCAGTACTTC	CASSSPDSGIYEQYF